This T cell receptor (beta chain) was sequenced for a study of cytomegalovirus exposure and HLA in healthy donors. The donors comprised healthy bone marrow donors. General observations from the study: Clonal expansion, a later analysis showed, was greater in HLA-associated TCR beta chains than in equally common others.

13 Jbeta primers and 60 Vbeta primers were used for the PCR. Profiling relied on immunoSEQ multiplex PCR, and the TCRdb table lists in-frame clones only, not all of them. The repertoire holds roughly 200,000 clones, with roughly 80% as singletons. A single count supports this clone. Its specificity is unknown. CDR3 size: 14 residues. Trimming at V came to 5 bases and at J to 5 bases, leaving 6 bases not matched to a gene. Germline V gives CDR1 SGDLS, CDR2 YYNGEE. The receptor was derived from a man aged 25-45 years in good health and CMV-seronegative. V gene TRBV9 combines with J gene TRBJ2-3; 9 positions match TRBD2. The material sequenced was PBMCs. In DNA form, the CDR3 reads TGTGCCAGCAGGGGACTAGCAGAGGTAGATACGCAGTATTTT. This sequence encodes CASRGLAEVDTQYF.